Listed below are T cell receptor beta chains from one sample, sequenced in a study of vaccination and CD4 T cells after COVID-19. From the PCR reads, TCRdb called clonotypes with MiXCR, one entry per CDR3 protein. The sample shows more than 10,000 distinct CDR3 sequences, less than 40% of them seen only once. Their specific antigens are unknown. Sequencing used CD4+ T cells from blood, cultured in vitro. These receptors all come from a human donor in good health. The CDR3 runs from the conserved cysteine through the conserved F or W.

v_gene: TRBV4-2
len: 13
j_gene: TRBJ1-5
CDR3aa: CASSQAKDQPQHF

v_gene: TRBV18
len: 13
j_gene: TRBJ1-1
CDR3aa: CASSPTENTEAFF

v_gene: TRBV21-1
len: 12
j_gene: TRBJ2-1
CDR3aa: CASSKRRCEQFF

v_gene: TRBV6-5
len: 17
j_gene: TRBJ2-5
CDR3aa: CASSYSLGTGGSKAQYF

v_gene: TRBV20-1
len: 15
j_gene: TRBJ2-1
CDR3aa: CSAPPPGGARDEQFF

v_gene: TRBV20-1
len: 13
j_gene: TRBJ2-7
CDR3aa: CSALGAGGYEQYF

v_gene: TRBV10-1
len: 16
j_gene: TRBJ2-5
CDR3aa: CASMGREREAQETQYF

v_gene: TRBV7-2
len: 15
j_gene: TRBJ1-6
CDR3aa: CASSLVAGRNSPLHF

v_gene: TRBV20-1
len: 17
j_gene: TRBJ2-2
CDR3aa: CSARAQGVSLNTGELFF

v_gene: TRBV2
len: 13
j_gene: TRBJ2-4
CDR3aa: CASNVRVGNIQYF

v_gene: TRBV20-1
len: 16
j_gene: TRBJ2-3
CDR3aa: CSARVTSGRAPDTQYF

v_gene: TRBV6-1
len: 13
j_gene: TRBJ1-4
CDR3aa: CASSPQWGAKLFF

v_gene: TRBV19
len: 15
j_gene: TRBJ2-3
CDR3aa: CASRESAAGTDTQYF

v_gene: TRBV7-7
len: 13
j_gene: TRBJ2-5
CDR3aa: CASSPDRGETQYF

v_gene: TRBV7-2
len: 14
j_gene: TRBJ1-2
CDR3aa: CASSPTGGGNGYTF

v_gene: TRBV19
len: 15
j_gene: TRBJ1-5
CDR3aa: CASSIGAGVRQPQHF

v_gene: TRBV23-1
len: 11
j_gene: TRBJ2-5
CDR3aa: CASPSPETQYF

v_gene: TRBV28
len: 16
j_gene: TRBJ1-1
CDR3aa: CASSLGMDRVGTEAFF

v_gene: TRBV20-1
len: 13
j_gene: TRBJ1-6
CDR3aa: CSAKDIWNSPLHF

v_gene: TRBV6-1
len: 11
j_gene: TRBJ2-7
CDR3aa: CASSPRDGQYF

v_gene: TRBV20-1
len: 14
j_gene: TRBJ2-1
CDR3aa: CSALRAPTNNEQFF

v_gene: TRBV5-1
len: 19
j_gene: TRBJ2-1
CDR3aa: CASSLPQPGSPSQGYEQFF

v_gene: TRBV20-1
len: 12
j_gene: TRBJ1-4
CDR3aa: CSAPDRIEKLFF

v_gene: TRBV28
len: 16
j_gene: TRBJ1-1
CDR3aa: CASSFGAQGLNTEAFF

v_gene: TRBV7-3
len: 13
j_gene: TRBJ2-5
CDR3aa: CASSLSLGETQYF

v_gene: TRBV19
len: 14
j_gene: TRBJ2-1
CDR3aa: CASSQLAFYNEQFF

v_gene: TRBV5-1
len: 17
j_gene: TRBJ2-5
CDR3aa: CASSLALAGGAGETQYF

v_gene: TRBV20-1
len: 15
j_gene: TRBJ2-1
CDR3aa: CSAKRGDRSFNEQFF

v_gene: TRBV27
len: 14
j_gene: TRBJ1-6
CDR3aa: CASSWDRGYSPLHF

v_gene: TRBV20-1
len: 16
j_gene: TRBJ2-3
CDR3aa: CSARDRTSEYTDTQYF

v_gene: TRBV27
len: 16
j_gene: TRBJ2-3
CDR3aa: CASRDVASGSPDTQYF

v_gene: TRBV28
len: 14
j_gene: TRBJ2-1
CDR3aa: CASSLQREWNEQFF

v_gene: TRBV20-1
len: 12
j_gene: TRBJ1-5
CDR3aa: CSAPGVNQPQHF

v_gene: TRBV7-2
len: 16
j_gene: TRBJ1-3
CDR3aa: CASSWRQGDSGNTIYF

v_gene: TRBV6-2/TRBV6-3
len: 15
j_gene: TRBJ2-4
CDR3aa: CASSSGTMRRNIQYF

v_gene: TRBV19
len: 18
j_gene: TRBJ1-6
CDR3aa: CASSRQGSSSSYNSPLHF

v_gene: TRBV19
len: 15
j_gene: TRBJ2-7
CDR3aa: CASSQTDSSSYEQYF

v_gene: TRBV21-1
len: 15
j_gene: TRBJ2-1
CDR3aa: CASSGTSGRGNEQFF

v_gene: TRBV7-9
len: 20
j_gene: TRBJ2-3
CDR3aa: CASSKREGLRTLRGTDTQYF

v_gene: TRBV20-1
len: 13
j_gene: TRBJ1-1
CDR3aa: CSARRGLNTEAFF

v_gene: TRBV10-3
len: 15
j_gene: TRBJ2-1
CDR3aa: CAIRETSGKIDEQFF

v_gene: TRBV20-1
len: 14
j_gene: TRBJ2-5
CDR3aa: CSAQTRLDGKTQYF

v_gene: TRBV6-5
len: 15
j_gene: TRBJ2-7
CDR3aa: CASSYSPAGGYEQYF

v_gene: TRBV15
len: 17
j_gene: NA
CDR3aa: CATSTSPPGGFTYEQYF

v_gene: TRBV18
len: 15
j_gene: TRBJ1-5
CDR3aa: CASSQTGFNNQPQHF

v_gene: TRBV7-8
len: 15
j_gene: TRBJ2-2
CDR3aa: CASSRFRVLTGELFF

v_gene: TRBV20-1
len: 15
j_gene: TRBJ2-5
CDR3aa: CSARDGLSPQETQYF

v_gene: TRBV7-3
len: 13
j_gene: TRBJ2-7
CDR3aa: CATEDRRDLEQYF

v_gene: TRBV28
len: 13
j_gene: TRBJ1-1
CDR3aa: CASSFALNTEAFF

v_gene: TRBV20-1
len: 12
j_gene: TRBJ2-1
CDR3aa: CSALKLANEQFF

v_gene: TRBV6-1
len: 14
j_gene: TRBJ1-1
CDR3aa: CASSVDRVGTEAFF

v_gene: TRBV6-2/TRBV6-3
len: 13
j_gene: TRBJ1-5
CDR3aa: CAAQWVLNQPQHF